Listed here are 3 T cell receptor beta chains from one sample, sequenced in a study of T cells expressing NK-cell markers. TCRdb re-analyzed the 5' RACE reads; it lists each CDR3 protein once, without DNA. This table holds 20,000 to 25,000 distinct CDR3 sequences. Sample: blood T cells: a sorted CD56 or NKG2C T cell subset, CD4+ or CD8+ T cells, or bulk PBMC T cells (not recorded which). The receptors come from a man aged 18 to 69 in good health.

This chain uses TRBV3-1 with TRBJ1-3. Germline V lookup: CDR1 LGHDT, CDR2 YNNKEL (reference sequence). CDR3 size: 16 residues. The chain's CDR3 is CASSQVRTGPGNTIYF. Together with reference TRBV3-1 and TRBJ1-3, the CDR3 gives the full variable domain: DTAVSQTPKYLVTQMGNDKSIKCEQNLGHDTMYWYKQDSKKFLKIMFSYNNKELIINETVPNRFSPKSPDKAHLNLHINSLELGDSAVYFCASSQVRTGPGNTIYFGEGSWLTVV.

The rearrangement joins TRBV4-3 to TRBJ2-7; lacking DNA, the TRBD2 call made by TCRdb goes unchecked. The CDR3 is 14 residues long. The germline V gene encodes CDR1 LGHNA and CDR2 YSLEER. The CDR3 reads CASSQATGAYEQYF.

The V gene is TRBV20-1, the J gene TRBJ2-5. The CDR3 totals 14 residues. Germline V gene lookup returns CDR1 DFQATT and CDR2 SNEGSKA (reference sequence). The chain's CDR3 is CSAREVPWTETQYF.